These 30 T cell receptor beta chains were sequenced from one sample in a study of beta chain features in type 1 diabetes. Reverse transcription of all isolated RNA meant that expressed TCRB transcripts were sequenced. TCRdb's table, derived via immunoSEQ multiplex PCR, lists solely in-frame clones and lacks some. This table holds over 350,000 clones, more than 13% found once. The sequencing input was naive CD4+ T cells from blood. The source is a woman between 18 and 29 years old in good health.

The chain uses TRBV6-6 and TRBJ2-2; the match to TRBD2 covers 9 bases. After removal of 3 bases from V and 0 bases from J, the junction contained 2 bases not matched to a gene. Per the germline V gene, CDR1 is MNHNY and CDR2 is SVGAGI (reference sequence). CDR3 length: 16 residues. CDR3 sequence (DNA): TGTGCCAGCAGTTATTTAGCGGGAGCGAACACCGGGGAGCTGTTTTTT. Translation: CASSYLAGANTGELFF.

This clone was seen a few times. This sequence joins TRBV30 and TRBJ1-2; possible D gene TRBD1, 5 bases. The ends were cut back, 5 bases at V and 6 bases at J, with 16 bases in the middle. The CDR3 spans 13 residues. Germline-derived CDR1 and CDR2 are GTSNPN and SVGIG (reference sequence). CDR3 protein: CAWPRGPGDGYTF. The CDR3, as DNA: TGTGCCTGGCCTAGGGGTCCAGGTGATGGCTACACCTTC.

Only a few counts were recorded for this clone. The chain recombines TRBV5-1 with TRBJ2-3, with 14 nucleotides matching TRBD2. The CDR3 sequence is 17 residues long. Germline lookup yields CDR1 SGHRS and CDR2 YFSETQ. Trimming took 4 bases from V and 6 from J; bases not matched to a gene: 10. CDR3: CASSVGTSGSVWDTQYF. CDR3 sequence (DNA): TGCGCCAGCAGCGTTGGGACTAGCGGGAGTGTTTGGGATACGCAGTATTTT. Drawing the rest from reference TRBV5-1 and TRBJ2-3, the complete variable domain is KAGVTQTPRYLIKTRGQQVTLSCSPISGHRSVSWYQQTPGQGLQFLFEYFSETQRNKGNFPGRFSGRQFSNSRSEMNVSTLELGDSALYLCASSVGTSGSVWDTQYFGPGTRLTVL.

The V call is TRBV28, the J call TRBJ2-7, with unresolved D. The germline V gene encodes CDR1 MDHEN and CDR2 SYDVKM. The CDR3 runs to 15 residues. V dropped 3 bases and J dropped 3 bases, with 15 bases sitting between them. The CDR3 DNA sequence: TGTGCCAGCAGTTTGTTTGGTGGCAGGAACTACGAGCAGTACTTC. As protein: CASSLFGGRNYEQYF.

This clone was counted between two and nine times. V is TRBV30 and J is TRBJ1-5; 7 bases align to TRBD1. The V gene end was trimmed by 2 bases and the J gene end by 6 bases; junction bases not matched to a gene: 4. The CDR3 is 13 residues long. CDR1 and CDR2 (germline): GTSNPN, SVGIG (reference sequence). The CDR3 DNA reads as TGTGCCTGGAGTAGCAGGGGGACTCAGCCCCAGCATTTT. Amino acids: CAWSSRGTQPQHF.

In this sample, this clone turned up a few times. The genes are TRBV4-3 and TRBJ2-1; D ambiguous. Germline V gene data show CDR1 as LGHNA and CDR2 as YSLEER. The germline V and J ends were trimmed by 0 bases and 5 bases, with 8 bases remaining between them. The CDR3 has 14 residues. The chain's CDR3 is CASSQDMLNNEQFF. Written as DNA, the CDR3 is TGCGCCAGCAGCCAAGATATGCTAAACAATGAGCAGTTCTTC.

This rearrangement joins TRBV30 to TRBJ1-4; a weak D match, TRBD1 (5 bases). CDR3 length equals 13 residues. Germline assignment: CDR1 GTSNPN and CDR2 SVGIG (reference sequence). With 5 bases removed from V and 7 bases from J, the gap between germline ends came to 14 bases. The chain's CDR3 is CAWHRDSGEKLFF. CDR3 nucleotides: TGTGCCTGGCACCGGGACTCTGGTGAAAAACTGTTTTTT.

The chain uses TRBV29-1 and TRBJ1-2; 7 bases are shared with TRBD1. The CDR3 is 15 amino acids. Germline loops: CDR1 SQVTM, CDR2 ANQGSEA. V shed 5 bases and J 6 bases; nucleotides not matched to a gene: 15. The CDR3 DNA is TGCAGCGTTCGACGGACAGGTACAGGATCGGATGGCTACACCTTC. Residues: CSVRRTGTGSDGYTF.

V gene TRBV28 combines with J gene TRBJ2-7, with 7 bases aligning to TRBD2. With 5 bases clipped from V and 9 bases from J, the junction kept 7 bases outside the gene matches. CDR1 and CDR2 (germline): MDHEN, SYDVKM. The CDR3 has 12 residues. In DNA, the CDR3 is TGTGCCAGCAGTCCTGGACTAGAGAGGCAGTACTTC. Translation: CASSPGLERQYF.

This clone was found a few times. V usage is TRBV7-2 and J usage is TRBJ2-1; D is undetermined. There are 13 residues in the CDR3. V was clipped by 4 bases and J by 9 bases, with 13 bases between them. From germline, CDR1 is SGHTA and CDR2 FQGNSA. The CDR3 here is CASSSLPPTEQFF. DNA for the CDR3: TGTGCCAGCAGCTCACTACCGCCTACTGAGCAGTTCTTC.

The sample holds a few counts of this clone. The V and J genes are TRBV15 and TRBJ2-1, with TRBD1 identical over 9 bases. Trimming took 1 base from V and 7 from J; bases not matched to a gene: 2. CDR1 LNHNV and CDR2 YYDKDF come from the germline V gene (reference sequence). The length of the CDR3 is 14 residues. The CDR3 here is CATSRGGTGNEQFF. The CDR3 nucleotides are TGTGCCACCAGCAGAGGTGGGACAGGGAATGAGCAGTTCTTC.

The sample holds a few counts of this clone. This chain links TRBV6-1 with TRBJ2-7; a weak D match, TRBD2 (5 bases). This CDR3 contains 16 residues. CDR1 is MNHNS and CDR2 is SASEGT in the germline V gene. Trimming took 2 bases from V and 3 from J, leaving 17 bases between them. CDR3 loop: CASSETVSGRGYEQYF. In DNA, the CDR3 is TGTGCCAGCAGTGAAACTGTTTCGGGTCGGGGCTACGAGCAGTACTTC.

This clone came up a few times. The chain uses TRBV2 and TRBJ1-2; weak D call: TRBD1 (5 bases). With 4 bases removed from V and 4 bases from J, the gap between germline ends came to 10 bases. Germline values: CDR1 SNHLY, CDR2 FYNNEI. The CDR3 covers 13 residues. DNA of the CDR3: TGTGCCAGCAGTGGGAAGGGGCCCTATGGCTACACCTTC. Protein: CASSGKGPYGYTF.

The rearrangement uses TRBV4-2 and TRBJ2-5; TRBD2 agrees at 12 bases. Germline V gene sequence: CDR1 LGHNA, CDR2 YNFKEQ. Losses at the gene ends were 1 base for V and 5 bases for J; bases not matched to a gene: 8. The CDR3 is made up of 17 amino acids. CDR3 bases: TGTGCCAGCAGCCAAGGCGGGCTAGCGGGAGGGGGGGAGACCCAGTACTTC. Translating gives CASSQGGLAGGGETQYF.

This chain uses TRBV7-2 with TRBJ2-1; D may be TRBD1 (5 bases). The V end was cut by 1 base, the J end by 0 bases, with 7 bases between. CDR1 is SGHTA and CDR2 is FQGNSA in the germline V gene. CDR3 size: 15 residues. The CDR3 coding sequence is TGTGCCAGCAGCTTAGGACAGCGCTCCTACAATGAGCAGTTCTTC. It specifies CASSLGQRSYNEQFF.

This clone was seen more than once but under ten times. V and J are TRBV6-6 and TRBJ2-5; D unclear. From germline, CDR1 is MNHNY and CDR2 SVGAGI (reference sequence). The CDR3 is 10 amino acids. Trimming left V 8 bases short and J 4 bases short, with 5 bases between. The CDR3 spells CASAGETQYF. CDR3 sequence (DNA): TGTGCCAGCGCCGGAGAGACCCAGTACTTC.

This CDR3 reads CASRGLGGAQPQHF. The CDR3 bases are TGTGCCAGCAGGGGACTGGGGGGGGCTCAGCCCCAGCATTTT. This sequence joins TRBV6-5 and TRBJ1-5; D possibly corresponds to TRBD1 (6 bases). V was cut by 6 bases and J by 6 bases, with 15 bases left in between. The CDR3 is 14 amino acids. Germline loops: CDR1 MNHEY, CDR2 SVGAGI.

The rearrangement links TRBV9 to TRBJ1-2; a weak D match, TRBD1 (5 bases). Trimming took 4 bases from V and 8 from J, leaving 12 bases between them. The CDR3 has 12 amino acids. The germline gives CDR1 SGDLS, CDR2 YYNGEE. The CDR3 reads CASSPMTDGYTF. In nucleotides, the CDR3 is TGTGCCAGCAGCCCGATGACAGACGGCTACACCTTC.

The gene calls are TRBV30 and TRBJ1-1, with a weak D call TRBD1 (5 bases). This CDR3 comprises 14 residues. V dropped 5 bases and J dropped 4 bases, with 17 bases sitting between them. CDR1 is GTSNPN, CDR2 SVGIG, per germline (reference sequence). The CDR3 DNA sequence: TGTGCCTGGCGGAGGGGACTCCCGGCCACTGAAGCTTTCTTT. Amino acids: CAWRRGLPATEAFF. Full variable domain (remainder filled in from reference TRBV30 and TRBJ1-1): SQTIHQWPATLVQPVGSPLSLECTVEGTSNPNLYWYRQAAGRGLQLLFYSVGIGQISSEVPQNLSASRPQDRQFILSSKKLLLSDSGFYLCAWRRGLPATEAFFGQGTRLTVV.

This clone appeared a few times. The rearrangement joins TRBV6-6 to TRBJ2-1; no clear D gene. This CDR3 contains 13 residues. CDR1 and CDR2 from the germline V gene are MNHNY and SVGAGI (reference sequence). V was shortened by 7 bases and J by 0 bases, with 7 bases between the two germline ends. In DNA, the CDR3 is TGTGCCAGCACTAGTCACTCCTACAATGAGCAGTTCTTC. It encodes CASTSHSYNEQFF.

The rearrangement joins TRBV5-1 to TRBJ1-1; D not certain. The V gene lost 4 bases and the J gene lost 11 bases, with 18 bases spanning the gap. The CDR3 contains 13 residues. Per the germline V gene, CDR1 is SGHRS and CDR2 is YFSETQ. The CDR3 loop reads CASSDEVNVVAFF. The CDR3 DNA is TGCGCCAGCAGCGATGAGGTCAATGTAGTCGCTTTCTTT.

This clone has more than one count but fewer than ten. The rearrangement joins TRBV29-1 to TRBJ1-1, with unresolved D. Per the germline V gene, CDR1 is SQVTM and CDR2 is ANQGSEA. The V end was cut by 6 bases, the J end by 1 base, with 12 bases between. The CDR3 length is 13 residues. The CDR3 nucleotides are TGCAGCGTGAGGGAGATATGGAACACTGAAGCTTTCTTT. Protein product: CSVREIWNTEAFF.

This clone has just a few counts. The chain couples TRBV7-8 to TRBJ2-1, with no clear D. The V and J ends lost 4 bases and 8 bases respectively, with 9 bases between them. The germline CDR1 and CDR2 sequences are SGHVS and FQNEAQ. The CDR3 runs 12 residues. DNA for the CDR3: TGTGCCAGCAGCTCTGAGTTGGATGAGCAGTTCTTC. Amino acid sequence: CASSSELDEQFF.

This clone was seen a handful of times. The V and J genes are TRBV9 and TRBJ2-7; D is possibly TRBD1 (5 bases). Germline-derived CDR1 and CDR2 are SGDLS and YYNGEE. V lost 2 bases and J lost 4, with 10 bases in between. The CDR3 is 13 amino acids. CDR3 bases: TGTGCCAGCAGCGTTGCAGGGATGTACGAGCAGTACTTC. It translates to CASSVAGMYEQYF.

The rearrangement uses TRBV5-1 and TRBJ2-4; TRBD1 aligns across 9 bases. V was pared by 4 bases and J by 1 base, with 6 bases of the junction left unmatched. Germline lookup yields CDR1 SGHRS and CDR2 YFSETQ. The CDR3 loop spans 16 amino acids. The CDR3 spells CASSLLQGAAKNIQYF. CDR3 bases: TGCGCCAGCAGCCTCCTACAGGGGGCGGCCAAAAACATTCAGTACTTC.

Only a few counts were recorded for this clone. The J gene is TRBJ1-2, the V gene TRBV4-3, with TRBD1 identical over 8 bases. Trimming took 0 bases from V and 7 from J; bases not matched to a gene: 10. This CDR3 has 16 amino acids. Germline loops: CDR1 LGHNA, CDR2 YSLEER. DNA of the CDR3: TGCGCCAGCAGCCAAGATCTAGCCCAGGGGGCGAGTGGCTACACCTTC. Translating gives CASSQDLAQGASGYTF.

On this clone: The same CDR3 also results from other DNA sequences found in this sample. The rearrangement joins TRBV30 to TRBJ1-5; TRBD1 might be the D (5 bases). The CDR3 totals 13 residues. Germline values: CDR1 GTSNPN, CDR2 SVGIG (reference sequence). Between the trimmed V and J ends, which lost 2 bases and 4 bases, there was a span of 9 bases. The CDR3 sequence is CAWSRQGNQPQHF. The CDR3 DNA is TGTGCCTGGAGTAGGCAGGGTAATCAGCCCCAGCATTTT.

This clone was counted between two and nine times. CDR3 in DNA: TGTGCCAGCAGTGGGGGAGAATTGCACAATGAGCAGTTCTTC. It codes for CASSGGELHNEQFF. The chain is built from TRBV2 and TRBJ2-1; the D gene is possibly TRBD2 (5 bases). The ends were cut back, 4 bases at V and 5 bases at J, with 12 bases in the middle. This CDR3 contains 14 residues. The germline V gene encodes CDR1 SNHLY and CDR2 FYNNEI.

This clone was found a few times. This chain connects TRBV4-3 to TRBJ1-5; 10 bases fit TRBD1. V trimming: 0 bases; J trimming: 6 bases; junction bases outside the gene matches: 5. CDR3 length equals 16 residues. CDR1 is LGHNA and CDR2 is YSLEER in the germline V gene. The CDR3 nucleotides are TGCGCCAGCAGCCAAGATTCCGGGACAGGGGTTCAGCCCCAGCATTTT. Encoded protein: CASSQDSGTGVQPQHF.

This chain joins TRBV7-8 and TRBJ2-7, with 12 bases identical to TRBD1. This CDR3 is 15 amino acids long. Germline assignment: CDR1 SGHVS and CDR2 FQNEAQ. With V trimmed by 7 bases and J by 2 bases, 6 bases remained unmatched. The CDR3 loop reads CASNPGTGGTYEQYF. DNA for the CDR3: TGTGCCAGCAACCCTGGGACAGGGGGCACCTACGAGCAGTACTTC.